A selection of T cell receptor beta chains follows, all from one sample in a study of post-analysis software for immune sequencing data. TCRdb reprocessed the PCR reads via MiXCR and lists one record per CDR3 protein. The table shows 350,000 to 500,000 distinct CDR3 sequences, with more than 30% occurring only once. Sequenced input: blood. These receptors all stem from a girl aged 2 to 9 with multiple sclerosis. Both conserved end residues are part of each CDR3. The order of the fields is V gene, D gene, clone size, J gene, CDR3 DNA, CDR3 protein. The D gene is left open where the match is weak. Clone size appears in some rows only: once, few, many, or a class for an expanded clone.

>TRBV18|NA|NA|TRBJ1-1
TGTGCCAGCTCACCCTGGGAGGGGCTGAACACTGAAGCTTTCTTT
CASSPWEGLNTEAFF
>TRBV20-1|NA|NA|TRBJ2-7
TGCAGTGCTAGAGATTTGGCCCTGGGCGCCTACGAGCAGTACTTC
CSARDLALGAYEQYF
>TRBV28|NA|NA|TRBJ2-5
TGTGCCAGCAGTTTAGGAGTTCCTCAAGAGACCCAGTACTTC
CASSLGVPQETQYF
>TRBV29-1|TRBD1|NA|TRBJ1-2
TGCAGCGTTATGACAGGGACCTACACCTTC
CSVMTGTYTF
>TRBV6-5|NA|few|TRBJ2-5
TGTGCCAGCAGTTACGGACTACAAGAGACCCAGTACTTC
CASSYGLQETQYF
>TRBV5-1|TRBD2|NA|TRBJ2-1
TGCGCCAGCAGCTTGGCCGGGGGGACTAGCGGGCGAGGTGAGCAGTTCTTC
CASSLAGGTSGRGEQFF
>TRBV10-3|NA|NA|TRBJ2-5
TGTGCCATCAGGGGACACCAAGAGACCCAGTACTTC
CAIRGHQETQYF
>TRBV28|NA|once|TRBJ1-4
TGTGCCAGCAGTTTATTGGCGGATCTTAATGAAAAACTGTTTTTT
CASSLLADLNEKLFF
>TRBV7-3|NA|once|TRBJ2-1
TGTGCCAGCAGCTTAAGGGCAGGATATAGTGATGAGAGGTTCTTC
CASSLRAGYSDERFF
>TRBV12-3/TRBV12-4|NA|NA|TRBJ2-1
TGTGCCAGCAGTCCCCCCGTTGGGTTGCGGACCCCCGGGGGCAATGAGCAGTTCTTC
CASSPPVGLRTPGGNEQFF
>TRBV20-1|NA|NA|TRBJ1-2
TGCAGTGCTTACAGCAGCGGCTACACCTTC
CSAYSSGYTF
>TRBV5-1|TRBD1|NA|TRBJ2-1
TGCGCCAGCAGCTTGTACAGGGGGGTATCGGATGAGCAGTTCTTC
CASSLYRGVSDEQFF
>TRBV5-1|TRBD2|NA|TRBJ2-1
TGCGCCAGCGACAAACTAGCGGCGGGGCGGAACAATGAGCAGTTCTTC
CASDKLAAGRNNEQFF
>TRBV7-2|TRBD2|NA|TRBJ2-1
TGTGCCAGCAGCTCGAATAGCGGGAGGACATGGGGGCAGTTCTTC
CASSSNSGRTWGQFF
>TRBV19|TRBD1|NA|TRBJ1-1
TGTGCCAGTAGTATAGACAGGGGGCGCGTGAACACTGAAGCTTTCTTT
CASSIDRGRVNTEAFF
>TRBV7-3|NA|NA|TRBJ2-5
TGTGCCAGCAGCTTAAGGGCCATGTCCCAAGAGACCCAGTACTTC
CASSLRAMSQETQYF
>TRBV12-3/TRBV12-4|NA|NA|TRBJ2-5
TGTGCCAGCAATTCCGGGAGCTCGGGCGAGACCCAGTACTTC
CASNSGSSGETQYF
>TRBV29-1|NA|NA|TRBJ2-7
TGCAGCGTACCCGGGCAGGGCTTCTACGAGCAGGACTTC
CSVPGQGFYEQDF
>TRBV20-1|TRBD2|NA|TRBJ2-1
TGCAGTGCTAGAACAGCGGGAGCGGGTAATGAGCAGTTCTTC
CSARTAGAGNEQFF
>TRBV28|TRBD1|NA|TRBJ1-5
TGTGCCAGCCGAACCGGGACAGGGAATCACCAGCCCCAGCATTTT
CASRTGTGNHQPQHF
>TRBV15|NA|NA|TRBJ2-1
TGTGCCACCAGCAGAGATACATGGGCGGGTAGTTCCTACAATGAGCAGTTCTTC
CATSRDTWAGSSYNEQFF
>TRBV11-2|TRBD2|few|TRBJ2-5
TGTGCCAGCAGCCTACGGACTAGCGGGAGCAATGAGACCCAGTACTTC
CASSLRTSGSNETQYF
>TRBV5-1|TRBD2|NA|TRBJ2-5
TGCGCCAGCAGCTTCCTAGGCGGGGGGGCCCAAGAGACCCAGTACTTC
CASSFLGGGAQETQYF
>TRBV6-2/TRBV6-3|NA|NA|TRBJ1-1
TGTGCCAGCAGTGGGGGGAACACTGAAGCTTTCTTT
CASSGGNTEAFF
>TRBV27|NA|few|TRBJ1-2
TGTGCCAGCAGTTTTCGGGGGCCAAGCTATGGCTACACCTTC
CASSFRGPSYGYTF
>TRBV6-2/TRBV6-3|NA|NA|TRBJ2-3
TGTGCCAGCAGTTACGTCGGCGGGGAACCCTACGGGGACACAGATACGCAGTATTTT
CASSYVGGEPYGDTDTQYF
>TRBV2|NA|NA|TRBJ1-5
TGTGCCAGCAGAACCAACACAGGGAACATGGAGCCCCAGCATTTT
CASRTNTGNMEPQHF
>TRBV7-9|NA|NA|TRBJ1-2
TGTGCCAGCAGCTTCGAGGGGGTCTATGGCTACACCTTC
CASSFEGVYGYTF
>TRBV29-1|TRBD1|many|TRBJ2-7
TGCAGCGTTGAAGATCTCCGGGACAGGGGGCTCATGACCTACGAGCAGTACTTC
CSVEDLRDRGLMTYEQYF
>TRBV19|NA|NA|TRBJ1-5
TGTGCCAGTAGTCCAGAGGGGGTAAACTCGGCAGGACAGCCCCAGCATTTT
CASSPEGVNSAGQPQHF
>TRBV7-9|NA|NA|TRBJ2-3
TGTGCCAGCAGCTTCGGACAGACAGGTACGCAGTATTTT
CASSFGQTGTQYF
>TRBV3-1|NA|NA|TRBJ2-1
TGTGCCAGCAGTCATACCGGACGGGGACCCCACAATGAGCAGTTCTTC
CASSHTGRGPHNEQFF
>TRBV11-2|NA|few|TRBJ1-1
TGTGCCAGCAGCTTAGTGGTCGGGGGTGAAGCTTTCTTT
CASSLVVGGEAFF
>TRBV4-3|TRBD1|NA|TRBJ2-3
TGCGCCAGCAGCCAAGATGGGGACAGGCCCACAGATACGCAGTATTTT
CASSQDGDRPTDTQYF
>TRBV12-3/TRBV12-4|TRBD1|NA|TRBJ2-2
TGTGCCAGCAGCAAAAGGGGACAGAGGGACACCGGGGAGCTGTTTTTT
CASSKRGQRDTGELFF
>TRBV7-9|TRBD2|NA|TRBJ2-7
TGTGCCAGCAGCTTTTCACGACTGACCTCAGGACTAGCGAAGGACGAGCAGTACTTC
CASSFSRLTSGLAKDEQYF
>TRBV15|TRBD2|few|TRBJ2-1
TGTGCCACCAGCAGAGATACTAGCGGCAATGAGCAGTTCTTC
CATSRDTSGNEQFF
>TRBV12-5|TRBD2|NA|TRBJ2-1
TGTGCTAGTGCCCTAACGTATAGCGGGAGTGAATCCTACAATGAGCAGTTCTTC
CASALTYSGSESYNEQFF
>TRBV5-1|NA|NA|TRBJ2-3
TGCGCCAGCAGCTTGGAGCGCGCCACAGATACGCAGTATTTT
CASSLERATDTQYF
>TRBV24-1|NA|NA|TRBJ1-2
TGTGCCACCAGTGATCCCCCATCCAACTATGGCTACACCTTC
CATSDPPSNYGYTF
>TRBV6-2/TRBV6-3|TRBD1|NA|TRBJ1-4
TGTGCCAGCAGTTACTCCAGACTATTGACAGGGAGCGCTGATATTGGGGCAACTAATGAAAAACTGTTTTTT
CASSYSRLLTGSADIGATNEKLFF
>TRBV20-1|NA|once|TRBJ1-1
TGCAGTGCTGAAGCGGGCCGGACCTACACTGAAGCTTTCTTT
CSAEAGRTYTEAFF
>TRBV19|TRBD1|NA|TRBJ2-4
TGTGCCAGTAGTATGGTGACAGGGTCGGGTGCCAAAAACATTCAGTACTTC
CASSMVTGSGAKNIQYF
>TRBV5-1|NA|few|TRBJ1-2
TGCGCCAGCAGTAGGGACATGTCCGGGGACTACACCTTC
CASSRDMSGDYTF
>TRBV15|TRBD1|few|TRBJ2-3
TGTGCCACCAGCAGAGACGGACAGGGAATGGGCACAGATACGCAGTATTTT
CATSRDGQGMGTDTQYF
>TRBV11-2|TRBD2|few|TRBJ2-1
TGTGCCAGCAGCTCTAGCGGGGGGGCCGGTGAGCAGTTCTTC
CASSSSGGAGEQFF
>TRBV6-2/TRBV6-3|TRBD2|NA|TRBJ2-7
TGTGCCAGCAGTTACTCACACGGACTAGCGGGACGGAGCTCCTACGAGCAGTACTTC
CASSYSHGLAGRSSYEQYF
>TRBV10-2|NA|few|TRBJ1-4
TGCGCCAGCAGTGAGCCATTCGGGCCCGGGGAAAAACTGTTTTTT
CASSEPFGPGEKLFF
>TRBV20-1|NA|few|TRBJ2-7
TGCAGTGCTACCACATTCGAAGACACTCTTCCCTACGAGCAGTACTTC
CSATTFEDTLPYEQYF
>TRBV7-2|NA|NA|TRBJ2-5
TGTGCCGGCAGCTTAGCGAGGGCCCTAACGTACTTC
CAGSLARALTYF
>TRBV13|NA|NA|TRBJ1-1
TGTGCCAGCAGCCCAGAACAGGAGAACACTGAAGCTTTCTTT
CASSPEQENTEAFF
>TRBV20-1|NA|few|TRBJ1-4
TGCAGTGCTCAAAACGGGTTGGTAAATGAAAAACTGTTTTTT
CSAQNGLVNEKLFF
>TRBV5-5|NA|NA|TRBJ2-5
TGTGCCAGCAGCGCCGGGACGGACAAAGAGACCCAGTACTTC
CASSAGTDKETQYF